This TCR beta chain comes out of a study of shared clonotypes between healthy human individuals (dated by TCRdb to 2019 to 2021). Study-wide context: The cohort included three men and a couple of women between 18 and 49 years of age. To increase sequencing depth and limit assay-specific biases, different laboratories used diverse techniques to prepare libraries and sequence TCR repertoires. Between about 0.8 and 8.9 billion PBMCs per donor were obtained by leukapheresis. To estimate repertoire size and how much clonotype sharing occurs between individuals, the study deeply sequenced the blood TCR repertoires of several healthy adults. Study-wide findings and limitations: Pairwise subsampling indicated that sequencing depth was expected to affect the degree of clonotype sharing among donors. Because the study included a small number of donors, the genetic and exposure-history diversity represented was limited. Sampling was restricted to blood, and TCR repertoires in tissues likely differ from the TCR repertoires found in blood.

The donors were healthy, HIV-negative adults who had no recently reported acute infections or vaccinations. Every donor was a Caucasian adult residing in Nashville, Tennessee, USA. For unsorted samples, about 90 million PBMCs were counted, and genomic DNA was extracted using the QIAamp DNA Blood Mini kit. Blood was collected by leukapheresis, and PBMCs were isolated by Ficoll-Histopaque density gradient centrifugation and then cryopreserved in liquid nitrogen vapor phase. Using the deep immunoSEQ assay, multiplex PCR amplified TCR CDR3 regions from genomic DNA. Extracted genomic DNA from each cell subset was distributed evenly across all wells of several immunoSEQ 96-well plates, and each plate was treated as a replicate. For unsorted PBMC, roughly 0.3 ug of genomic DNA, equivalent to tens of thousands of T cell genomes, went into each replicate PCR. Ten immunoSEQ deep assay plates were used to sequence unsorted PBMC genomic DNA. The purified libraries were quantified using a Qubit 3.0 fluorometer, sized with a Bioanalyzer 2100, and then quantified again using the KAPA Library Quantification kit. Each immunoSEQ 96-well plate was sequenced on its own single-read 150-cycle Illumina NextSeq 550 flow cell. The original methods were these. The immunoSEQ output contained only junctional sequences without quality scores, so filtering could not match that applied to full-length reads. Sequences were annotated with PyIR, a Python wrapper for IgBLAST v1.9, and V/J genes and CDR3 were assigned using IMGT germline references. Reads were removed for weak V/J assignments (E-value above 1e-6), missing CDR3, stop codons, out-of-frame junctions, or ambiguous translated residues. V3J clonotypes were defined as sequences sharing the same inferred V gene, J gene, and CDR3 amino acid sequence. Percentage overlap between repertoires was computed as shared unique clonotypes divided by the size of the smaller repertoire. Richness of each repertoire was evaluated using RTK rarefaction, the Chao1 estimator, and Recon v2.1 estimates of unobserved clonotypes. TCRdb re-hosts the immuneACCESS table, in-frame sequences only. Its copies lack some clones; in the studies checked, an unresolved V gene accounts for under half of them, and the cause for the rest is not known. From that table come the V and J calls and clone size; the DNA was used to work out D and trimming. This sample comprises hundreds of thousands of clones, roughly 79% of them detected only once. The top ten clonotypes cover more than 10% of the sample.

Inclusive of the bounding cysteine and phenylalanine, the CDR3 is 15 residues long. Just the 45-base CDR3 DNA is kept, in frame starting at base 1. CDR1 and CDR2, looked up from the germline V gene, are MDHEN and SYDVKM. Trimming leaves V shorter by 6 bases and J shorter by 2 bases, with the junction holding 4 bases beyond the gene matches. Notes on this clone: Its specific antigen is unknown. Nothing much larger sits one base from this clone, and base qualities are not available.

Sequenced sample: PBMCs. The origin of this receptor is a woman aged 40 to 49 in good health. Some clones in this sample may be carry-over from other donors' samples. This chain joins TRBV28 to TRBJ2-1; TRBD2 lines up with 10 middle nucleotides. The CDR3 region: CASRYSGRTYNEQFF. The DNA reads as follows: TGTGCCAGCAGATATAGCGGGAGGACCTACAATGAGCAGTTCTTC.